This TCR beta chain was sequenced in a study of T cells after yellow fever vaccination. V was pared by 7 bases and J by 6 bases, with 13 bases between. This CDR3 has 13 residues. CDR1 and CDR2 from the germline V gene are MNHEY and SVGEGT. TCRdb reprocessed the 5' RACE reads with MiXCR, giving one entry per CDR3 protein. The table includes roughly 190,000 distinct CDR3 sequences, approximately 10% detected once. In this sample, this clonotype turned up a few times. The source material was CD8+ T cells sorted from PBMCs, sampled 15 days after the yellow fever booster vaccination. The origin of this receptor is a man between 18 and 29 years old who received the YFV17D yellow fever vaccine. V gene TRBV6-2 or TRBV6-3 combines with J gene TRBJ2-1; D gene uncertain. CDR3 nucleotides: TGTGCCAGCAACTTCCAACAGTCCAATGAGCAGTTCTTC. It translates to CASNFQQSNEQFF.